Listed here is a single TCR beta chain. Treatment: some 20 received Ad26.COV2.S at low or high dose, single or two shots; roughly five received placebo; per-sample allocation not given. Sampling happened 63 days after the first vaccine or placebo injection. Germline assignment: CDR1 MNHGY and CDR2 SVAAGI. The CDR3 is made up of 17 amino acids. V was pared by 0 bases and J by 9 bases, with 23 bases between. This entry belongs to a study of Ad26.COV2.S vaccination and SARS-CoV-2 variants. Turning to the study itself: Once, or twice with 56 days between doses, Ad26.COV2.S was given intramuscularly.

Profiled with immunoSEQ multiplex PCR; TCRdb holds only in-frame clones, not every one. The sample yields some 290,000 clones, just over 85% seen once. The receptor comes from a person between 18 and 65 years old who received the Ad26.COV2.S COVID-19 vaccine or a placebo. The input for sequencing was peripheral blood, taken in a trial of Ad26.COV2.S vaccine versus placebo. The chain couples TRBV6-9 to TRBJ1-2; a possible D gene is TRBD1 (6 bases). The CDR3 nucleotides read TGTGCCAGCAGTTATTCCCGTGGGGGGCAGGGTGTACGTTGCTACACCTTC. The encoded protein is CASSYSRGGQGVRCYTF.